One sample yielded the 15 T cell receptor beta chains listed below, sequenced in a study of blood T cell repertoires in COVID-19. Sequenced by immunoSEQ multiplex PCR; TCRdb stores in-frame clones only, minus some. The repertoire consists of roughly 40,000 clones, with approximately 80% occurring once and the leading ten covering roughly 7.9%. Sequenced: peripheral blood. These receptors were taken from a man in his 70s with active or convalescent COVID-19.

The CDR3 DNA reads as TGTGCCAGCAGCCCGGGTGTGGGTGGCTACACCTTC. Amino acid sequence: CASSPGVGGYTF. The gene calls are TRBV7-2 and TRBJ1-2; D remains ambiguous. The CDR3 totals 12 residues. CDR1 is SGHTA, CDR2 FQGNSA, per germline. The V end was cut by 5 bases, the J end by 7 bases, with 11 bases between.

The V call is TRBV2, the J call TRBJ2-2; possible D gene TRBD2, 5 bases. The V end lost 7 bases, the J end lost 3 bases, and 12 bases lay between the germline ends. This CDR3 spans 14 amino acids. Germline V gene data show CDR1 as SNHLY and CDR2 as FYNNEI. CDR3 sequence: CASTREGDTGELFF. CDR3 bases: TGTGCCAGCACCCGAGAGGGTGACACCGGGGAGCTGTTTTTT.

CDR3 sequence reads: CSEMTSGVSGTQYF. The CDR3 coding sequence is TGCAGCGAAATGACTAGCGGGGTGTCGGGGACCCAGTACTTC. V is TRBV29-1 and J is TRBJ2-5; 11 bases fit TRBD2. Losses at the gene ends were 7 bases for V and 7 bases for J; bases not matched to a gene: 11. The CDR3 covers 14 residues. From germline, CDR1 is SQVTM and CDR2 ANQGSEA.

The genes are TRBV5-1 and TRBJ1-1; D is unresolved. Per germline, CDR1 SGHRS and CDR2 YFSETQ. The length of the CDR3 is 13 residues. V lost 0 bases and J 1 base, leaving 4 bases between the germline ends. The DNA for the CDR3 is TGCGCCAGCAGCTTGGAGCAGAACACTGAAGCTTTCTTT. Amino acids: CASSLEQNTEAFF.

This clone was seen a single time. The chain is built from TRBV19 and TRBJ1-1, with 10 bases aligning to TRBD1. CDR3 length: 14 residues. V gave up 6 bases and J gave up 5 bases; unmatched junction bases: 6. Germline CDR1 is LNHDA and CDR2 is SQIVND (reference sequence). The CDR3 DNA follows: TGTGCCAGTAGCCACAGGACAGGGGGGACTGAAGCTTTCTTT. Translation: CASSHRTGGTEAFF.

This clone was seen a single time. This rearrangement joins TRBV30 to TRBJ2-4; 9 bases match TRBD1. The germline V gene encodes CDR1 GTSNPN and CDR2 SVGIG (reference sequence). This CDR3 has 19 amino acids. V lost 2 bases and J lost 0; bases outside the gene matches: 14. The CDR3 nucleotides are TGTGCCTGGAGTCCCGGGACAGGGTCTCGCCAGATAGCCAAAAACATTCAGTACTTC. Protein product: CAWSPGTGSRQIAKNIQYF.

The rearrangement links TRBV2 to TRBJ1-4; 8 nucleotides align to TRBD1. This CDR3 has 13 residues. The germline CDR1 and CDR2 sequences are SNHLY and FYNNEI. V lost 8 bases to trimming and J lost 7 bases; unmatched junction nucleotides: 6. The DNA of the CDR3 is TGTGCCAGCTCCGACAGGGGAGGTGAAAAACTGTTTTTT. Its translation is CASSDRGGEKLFF. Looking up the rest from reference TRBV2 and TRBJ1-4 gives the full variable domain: EPEVTQTPSHQVTQMGQEVILRCVPISNHLYFYWYRQILGQKVEFLVSFYNNEISEKSEIFDDQFSVERPDGSNFTLKIRSTKLEDSAMYFCASSDRGGEKLFFGSGTQLSVL.

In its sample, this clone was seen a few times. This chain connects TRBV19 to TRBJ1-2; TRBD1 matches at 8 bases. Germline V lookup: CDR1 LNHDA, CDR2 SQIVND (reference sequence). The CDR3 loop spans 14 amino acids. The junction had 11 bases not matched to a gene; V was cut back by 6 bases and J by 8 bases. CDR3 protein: CASSPGQGAKGYTF. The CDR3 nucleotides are TGTGCCAGTAGCCCTGGACAGGGAGCGAAGGGCTACACCTTC. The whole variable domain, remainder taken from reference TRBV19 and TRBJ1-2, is DGGITQSPKYLFRKEGQNVTLSCEQNLNHDAMYWYRQDPGQGLRLIYYSQIVNDFQKGDIAEGYSVSREKKESFPLTVTSAQKNPTAFYLCASSPGQGAKGYTFGSGTRLTVV.

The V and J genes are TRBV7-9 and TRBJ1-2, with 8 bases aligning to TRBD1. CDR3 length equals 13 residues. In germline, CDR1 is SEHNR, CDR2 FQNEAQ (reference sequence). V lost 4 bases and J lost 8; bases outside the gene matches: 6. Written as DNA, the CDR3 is TGTGCCAGCAGCTCGACAGGGGCGGGCGGCTACACCTTC. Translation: CASSSTGAGGYTF.

CDR3 in amino acids: CASSPGGTPFNYGYTF. The CDR3 DNA reads as TGTGCCAGCAGCCCTGGGGGGACCCCCTTTAACTATGGCTACACCTTC. This chain uses TRBV5-4 with TRBJ1-2; D is possibly TRBD1 (5 bases). In germline, CDR1 is SGHNT, CDR2 YYREEE (reference sequence). CDR3 length equals 16 residues. Deletions cut 4 bases from V and 1 base from J, with 17 bases between.

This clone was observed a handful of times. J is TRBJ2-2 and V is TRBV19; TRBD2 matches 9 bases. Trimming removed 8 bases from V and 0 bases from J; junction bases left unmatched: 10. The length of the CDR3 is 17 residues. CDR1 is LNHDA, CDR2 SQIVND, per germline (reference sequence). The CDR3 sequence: CASLHGASGANTGELFF. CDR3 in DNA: TGTGCCAGTCTCCACGGGGCTAGCGGGGCGAACACCGGGGAGCTGTTTTTT.

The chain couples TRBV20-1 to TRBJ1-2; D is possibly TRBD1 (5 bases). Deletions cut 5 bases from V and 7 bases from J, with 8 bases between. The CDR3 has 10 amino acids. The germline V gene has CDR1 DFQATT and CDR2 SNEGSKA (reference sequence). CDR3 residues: CSAGRGGYTF. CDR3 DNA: TGCAGTGCTGGAAGGGGTGGCTACACCTTC.

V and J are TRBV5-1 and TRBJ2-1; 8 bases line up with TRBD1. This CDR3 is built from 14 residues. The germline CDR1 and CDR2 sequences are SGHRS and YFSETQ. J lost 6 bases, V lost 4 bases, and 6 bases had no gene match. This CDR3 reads CASSGGQGGNEQFF. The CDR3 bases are TGCGCCAGCAGCGGAGGACAGGGAGGCAATGAGCAGTTCTTC.

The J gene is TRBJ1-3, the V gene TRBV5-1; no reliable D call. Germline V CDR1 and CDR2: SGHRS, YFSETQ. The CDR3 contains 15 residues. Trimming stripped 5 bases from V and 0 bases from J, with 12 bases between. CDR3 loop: CASRVTDNSGNTIYF. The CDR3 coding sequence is TGCGCCAGCAGGGTAACAGATAACTCTGGAAACACCATATATTTT. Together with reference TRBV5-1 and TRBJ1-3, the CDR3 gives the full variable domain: KAGVTQTPRYLIKTRGQQVTLSCSPISGHRSVSWYQQTPGQGLQFLFEYFSETQRNKGNFPGRFSGRQFSNSRSEMNVSTLELGDSALYLCASRVTDNSGNTIYFGEGSWLTVV.

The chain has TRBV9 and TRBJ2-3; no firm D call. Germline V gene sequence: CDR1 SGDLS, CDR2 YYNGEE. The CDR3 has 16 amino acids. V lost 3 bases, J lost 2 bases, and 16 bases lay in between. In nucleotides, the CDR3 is TGTGCCAGCAGCGCCCAAAGCACTGCTTACACAGATACGCAGTATTTT. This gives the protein CASSAQSTAYTDTQYF. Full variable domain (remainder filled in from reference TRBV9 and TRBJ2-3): DSGVTQTPKHLITATGQRVTLRCSPRSGDLSVYWYQQSLDQGLQFLIQYYNGEERAKGNILERFSAQQFPDLHSELNLSSLELGDSALYFCASSAQSTAYTDTQYFGPGTRLTVL.